The 10 T cell receptor beta chains below all came from one sample that was sequenced in a study of blood T cell repertoires in COVID-19. TCRdb's table, derived via immunoSEQ multiplex PCR, lists solely in-frame clones and lacks some. The table shows 250,000 to 300,000 clones, with approximately 82% occurring only once. Specimen: peripheral blood. The origin of the receptors is a man between 60 and 75 years old who had recovered from COVID-19.

The chain uses TRBV2 and TRBJ2-7; tentatively, D is TRBD1 (7 bases). Trimming took 0 bases from V and 1 from J, leaving 13 bases between them. CDR3 size: 16 residues. The germline V gene has CDR1 SNHLY and CDR2 FYNNEI. This CDR3 is CASSEAEGARSYEQYF. The CDR3, as DNA: TGTGCCAGCAGTGAAGCGGAGGGGGCTCGATCCTACGAGCAGTACTTC.

The V and J genes are TRBV7-2 and TRBJ2-1, with D perhaps matching TRBD1 (5 bases). Germline CDR1 is SGHTA and CDR2 is FQGNSA. The CDR3 length is 15 residues. The V gene lost 0 bases and the J gene lost 3 bases, with 9 bases spanning the gap. In DNA, the CDR3 is TGTGCCAGCAGCTTAGCGCAGGGCAGCTACAATGAGCAGTTCTTC. Translated: CASSLAQGSYNEQFF.

The chain joins TRBV19 to TRBJ2-2; 7 bases agree with TRBD1. With V trimmed by 6 bases and J by 6 bases, 10 bases remained unmatched. From germline, CDR1 is LNHDA and CDR2 SQIVND (reference sequence). This CDR3 has 15 residues. The CDR3 region is CASRMDRSASGELFF. The CDR3 region has the DNA TGTGCCAGTAGAATGGACAGGTCGGCCTCCGGGGAGCTGTTTTTT.

This clone turned up a few times. The V gene is TRBV7-2, the J gene TRBJ1-1; D may be TRBD1 (5 bases). V lost 5 bases, J lost 0 bases, and 19 bases lay in between. The CDR3 loop spans 17 amino acids. Germline CDR1 reads SGHTA; CDR2 reads FQGNSA. The CDR3 DNA follows: TGTGCCAGCAGCCCACGACAGCAACTACTAATGAACACTGAAGCTTTCTTT. This encodes CASSPRQQLLMNTEAFF.

V usage is TRBV18 and J usage is TRBJ1-1, with 7 bases fitting TRBD1. This CDR3 is built from 16 residues. Germline values: CDR1 KGHSH, CDR2 LQKENI. The V gene end was trimmed by 3 bases and the J gene end by 4 bases; junction bases not matched to a gene: 11. The DNA for the CDR3 is TGTGCCAGCTCACCCGCACGACAGGGCCTTTTCACTGAAGCTTTCTTT. Translating it yields CASSPARQGLFTEAFF.

The chain is built from TRBV19 and TRBJ1-5, with D maybe TRBD1 (6 bases). Looked up from germline, CDR1 is LNHDA and CDR2 is SQIVND (reference sequence). The CDR3 has 15 amino acids. The V and J ends lost 6 bases and 4 bases respectively, with 16 bases between them. CDR3 protein: CASREPGQLNQPQHF. CDR3 in DNA: TGTGCCAGTAGGGAACCGGGACAACTAAATCAGCCCCAGCATTTT.

The chain carries TRBV23-1 and TRBJ1-3, with TRBD1 identical over 7 bases. TRBV23-1 is an ORF, and what it does is uncertain. CDR3 length equals 15 residues. V gave up 6 bases and J gave up 0 bases; unmatched junction bases: 5. The chain's CDR3 is CASRHRDSSGNTIYF. The CDR3 DNA sequence: TGCGCCAGCAGACACCGGGACAGCTCTGGAAACACCATATATTTT.

The rearrangement joins TRBV18 to TRBJ2-5, with 9 nucleotides matching TRBD2. Germline V CDR1 and CDR2: KGHSH, LQKENI. J gave up 5 bases and V 3 bases, and 7 bases lay outside the gene matches. The CDR3 is 15 amino acids. The CDR3 bases are TGTGCCAGCTCACCGGTAGCGGGAGCGGGGGAGACCCAGTACTTC. Amino acids: CASSPVAGAGETQYF.

This clone has just one count. The chain links TRBV30 to TRBJ2-2; 14 bases match TRBD2. The trim removed 4 bases at V and 6 bases at J, leaving 4 bases unmatched. Germline CDR1 and CDR2: GTSNPN and SVGIG (reference sequence). The CDR3 contains 15 residues. CDR3 DNA: TGTGCCTGGATGGGGGGACTAGCGGGAGCCGGGGAGCTGTTTTTT. Translating gives CAWMGGLAGAGELFF.

The chain combines TRBV11-2 with TRBJ2-2; D not resolved. V gave up 5 bases and J gave up 4 bases, with 11 bases separating them. CDR1 is SGHAT and CDR2 is FQNNGV in the germline V gene. The CDR3 runs to 14 residues. The CDR3 region is CASSITEITGELFF. In nucleotides, the CDR3 is TGTGCCAGCAGCATCACAGAAATCACCGGGGAGCTGTTTTTT.